These T cell receptor beta chains were read from a single sample in a study of blood T cell repertoires in COVID-19. Only in-frame clones appear in the TCRdb table, and some are missing; sequencing was by immunoSEQ multiplex PCR. This sample has about 300,000 clones, with approximately 90% found just once. The sequencing sample was made of PBMCs or T cells enriched from blood (not recorded which). These TCRs come from a man aged 25 to 40 who had recovered from COVID-19. Each CDR3 is given with its conserved first and last residue. Fields, in order: clone size, J gene, V gene, CDR3 protein. Size is omitted from some rows. Given values are once, few, many or a class for expanded clones.

clone size: NA
J gene: TRBJ1-3
V gene: TRBV18
CDR3 protein: CASSPPGQFGNTIYF

clone size: once
J gene: TRBJ1-2
V gene: TRBV5-4
CDR3 protein: CASSLDRGKNYGYTF

clone size: NA
J gene: TRBJ1-2
V gene: TRBV28
CDR3 protein: CASSLQTGGVGYTF

clone size: NA
J gene: TRBJ1-6
V gene: TRBV5-1
CDR3 protein: CASSMGQGTSPLHF

clone size: NA
J gene: TRBJ2-1
V gene: TRBV7-8
CDR3 protein: CASSLLAGETSSYNEQFF

clone size: NA
J gene: TRBJ1-2
V gene: TRBV6-6
CDR3 protein: CASSYSRGYTF

clone size: NA
J gene: TRBJ2-1
V gene: TRBV24-1
CDR3 protein: CATSDPSRREQFF

clone size: NA
J gene: TRBJ2-1
V gene: TRBV3-1/TRBV3-2
CDR3 protein: CASSSPGHGVREQFF

clone size: NA
J gene: TRBJ2-1
V gene: TRBV24-1
CDR3 protein: CATSAAGHSYNEQFF

clone size: NA
J gene: TRBJ1-4
V gene: TRBV5-1
CDR3 protein: CASSLGTIWAGEKLFF

clone size: NA
J gene: TRBJ2-5
V gene: TRBV28
CDR3 protein: CASNIQYQETQYF

clone size: NA
J gene: TRBJ1-5
V gene: TRBV4-2
CDR3 protein: CASSQDIAAGAYQPQHF

clone size: once
J gene: TRBJ1-4
V gene: TRBV11-3
CDR3 protein: CASSPRDLNEKLFF

clone size: NA
J gene: TRBJ2-1
V gene: TRBV19
CDR3 protein: CASSLIWGTGSYNEQFF

clone size: NA
J gene: TRBJ1-1
V gene: TRBV6-1
CDR3 protein: CASSAGGGLIRTEAFF

clone size: NA
J gene: TRBJ2-2
V gene: TRBV11-2
CDR3 protein: CASSTWTDPTGELFF

clone size: NA
J gene: TRBJ2-5
V gene: TRBV11-2
CDR3 protein: CASTHSGGPGETQYF

clone size: NA
J gene: TRBJ2-1
V gene: TRBV15
CDR3 protein: CATSRAGTRNNEQFF

clone size: NA
J gene: TRBJ1-3
V gene: TRBV11-2
CDR3 protein: CASGGSGNTIYF

clone size: NA
J gene: TRBJ2-7
V gene: TRBV2
CDR3 protein: CASKEGGGYEQYF

clone size: NA
J gene: TRBJ2-5
V gene: TRBV5-1
CDR3 protein: CASAPWQGIWTQYF

clone size: NA
J gene: TRBJ2-1
V gene: TRBV2
CDR3 protein: CASSWTSGSFGAYNEQFF

clone size: NA
J gene: TRBJ1-2
V gene: TRBV3-1/TRBV3-2
CDR3 protein: CASSHLTGGYGYTF

clone size: NA
J gene: TRBJ2-1
V gene: TRBV2
CDR3 protein: CASRELDWRFF

clone size: NA
J gene: TRBJ2-2
V gene: TRBV3-1/TRBV3-2
CDR3 protein: CASSQEGGLTGELFF

clone size: NA
J gene: TRBJ2-7
V gene: TRBV7-2
CDR3 protein: CASSLGVGGYEQYF

clone size: NA
J gene: TRBJ1-5
V gene: TRBV25-1
CDR3 protein: CASSGQVGQPQHF